One and the same sample provided the 24 T cell receptor beta chains below, sequenced in a study of blood T cell repertoires in COVID-19. TCRdb's table, derived via immunoSEQ multiplex PCR, lists solely in-frame clones and lacks some. This sample has roughly 340,000 clones, with around nine tenths found just once. Sequencing was carried out using peripheral blood. Receptors originate from an older woman with COVID-19, enrolled during active disease.

The chain joins TRBV11-2 to TRBJ2-2; TRBD1 agrees at 8 bases. V was pared by 5 bases and J by 3 bases, with 8 bases of the junction left unmatched. This CDR3 spans 16 amino acids. Germline CDR1 and CDR2: SGHAT and FQNNGV. The CDR3 loop is CASSKSGGADTGELFF. In DNA form, the CDR3 reads TGTGCCAGCAGCAAATCAGGGGGCGCGGACACCGGGGAGCTGTTTTTT.

The V and J genes are TRBV30 and TRBJ2-7; 8 bases line up with TRBD1. There are 13 residues in the CDR3. With 3 bases clipped from V and 6 bases from J, the junction kept 7 bases outside the gene matches. CDR1 is GTSNPN and CDR2 is SVGIG in the germline V gene (reference sequence). The CDR3 here is CAWSVTGVSEQYF. The CDR3 nucleotides read TGTGCCTGGAGCGTGACAGGGGTGTCCGAGCAGTACTTC.

In this sample, this clone turned up once. The chain links TRBV5-1 to TRBJ1-2, with a tentative D call TRBD1 (6 bases). The germline V gene has CDR1 SGHRS and CDR2 YFSETQ. The CDR3 totals 14 residues. V lost 3 bases and J lost 1, with 10 bases in between. This CDR3 reads CASSSGTLNYGYTF. The CDR3 nucleotides read TGCGCCAGCAGCTCCGGGACACTTAACTATGGCTACACCTTC.

This rearrangement joins TRBV12-3 or TRBV12-4 to TRBJ2-1; weak D call: TRBD1 (6 bases). The length of the CDR3 is 13 residues. V was pared by 6 bases and J by 6 bases, with 12 bases between. Here the CDR3 reads CASRQGRVNEQFF. The CDR3 DNA reads as TGTGCCAGCAGACAGGGACGGGTCAATGAGCAGTTCTTC.

Worth noting for this clone: A read error may produce the germline difference seen at one junction end. The chain is built from TRBV24-1 and TRBJ1-1; maybe TRBD1 (5 bases). The CDR3 has 13 amino acids. Germline loops: CDR1 KGHDR, CDR2 SFDVKD. CDR3 bases: TGTGCCACCAGTGATTTGTGGGGCCCCCAGTGGGCTTTT. Translating it yields CATSDLWGPQWAF.

This clone was recorded only once. The chain uses TRBV13 and TRBJ1-1, with D unresolved. V was clipped by 2 bases and J by 1 base, with 8 bases between them. This CDR3 has 14 residues. From germline, CDR1 is PRHDT and CDR2 FYEKMQ (reference sequence). The CDR3 region has the DNA TGTGCCAGCAGCTTACTTGGAGGGAACACTGAAGCTTTCTTT. This gives the protein CASSLLGGNTEAFF.

V is TRBV9 and J is TRBJ1-3; no firm D call. Looked up from germline, CDR1 is SGDLS and CDR2 is YYNGEE. The CDR3 has 16 amino acids. V gave up 4 bases and J gave up 0 bases, with 14 bases separating them. The CDR3 nucleotides read TGTGCCAGCAGCCTGAGCCCGACAATCTCTGGAAACACCATATATTTT. The encoded protein is CASSLSPTISGNTIYF.

The V call is TRBV27, the J call TRBJ1-4, with 8 bases that match TRBD1. CDR3 length: 17 amino acids. Per germline, CDR1 MNHEY and CDR2 SMNVEV (reference sequence). After removal of 2 bases from V and 8 bases from J, the junction contained 13 bases not matched to a gene. DNA for the CDR3: TGTGCCAGCAGTTTAAGTTGGCAGGGGGCCGCTTTGGAAAAACTGTTTTTT. It is translated as CASSLSWQGAALEKLFF.

This clone was seen once. The V and J genes are TRBV6-2 or TRBV6-3 and TRBJ2-5, with 9 nucleotides matching TRBD2. The CDR3 length is 16 residues. V was clipped by 4 bases and J by 4 bases; unmatched bases: 10. The germline V gene encodes CDR1 MNHEY and CDR2 SVGEGT. The CDR3, as DNA: TGTGCCAGCAGTTTCCATAGCGGGGGCCGTGGAGAGACCCAGTACTTC. Translating it yields CASSFHSGGRGETQYF.

This rearrangement joins TRBV6-5 to TRBJ1-2; unclear D gene. Trimming left V 4 bases short and J 1 base short, with 7 bases between. The germline CDR1 and CDR2 sequences are MNHEY and SVGAGI. The CDR3 contains 13 residues. For the CDR3, the DNA is TGTGCCAGCAGTTTCCTCGGTAACTATGGCTACACCTTC. Protein product: CASSFLGNYGYTF.

The chain couples TRBV19 to TRBJ1-2, with unresolved D. V lost 6 bases and J 4 bases, leaving 12 bases between the germline ends. CDR3 length: 13 residues. From germline, CDR1 is LNHDA and CDR2 SQIVND (reference sequence). CDR3 in DNA: TGTGCCAGTAGGGTTGCAGGCGTCTATGGCTACACCTTC. Protein: CASRVAGVYGYTF.

The CDR3 DNA reads as TGTGCCAGCAGTCCCGGGACAGGGGCAGGGGCCACTGAAGCTTTCTTT. Encoded protein: CASSPGTGAGATEAFF. This chain links TRBV6-2 or TRBV6-3 with TRBJ1-1, with 10 bases aligning to TRBD1. CDR3 size: 16 residues. Trimming cost V 5 bases and J 4 bases; bases outside gene matches: 10. Germline CDR1 MNHEY, CDR2 SVGEGT.

This clone has just one count. This CDR3 is CASSEGVALGVGQPQHF. CDR3 DNA sequence: TGTGCCAGCAGTGAAGGGGTAGCACTGGGAGTCGGTCAGCCCCAGCATTTT. This sequence joins TRBV2 and TRBJ1-5; D call uncertain. CDR3 length: 17 residues. Trimming pared 1 base from V and 6 bases from J, leaving 19 bases between. Germline CDR1 is SNHLY and CDR2 is FYNNEI. The complete variable domain, with remaining parts taken from reference TRBV2 and TRBJ1-5, reads EPEVTQTPSHQVTQMGQEVILRCVPISNHLYFYWYRQILGQKVEFLVSFYNNEISEKSEIFDDQFSVERPDGSNFTLKIRSTKLEDSAMYFCASSEGVALGVGQPQHFGDGTRLSIL.

This clone was observed a single time. CDR3 DNA sequence: TGTGCCAGCTCACCGGGACATAACTACGAGCAGTACTTC. Its protein is CASSPGHNYEQYF. J is TRBJ2-7 and V is TRBV18, with D tentatively TRBD1 (6 bases). The CDR3 spans 13 residues. CDR1 KGHSH and CDR2 LQKENI come from the germline V gene. The germline V and J ends were trimmed by 3 bases and 3 bases, with 9 bases remaining between them.

As DNA, the CDR3 is TGTGCCAGCAGCCAAGACCCCTCCCGGCGGGCGGGGCTCACCTACGAGCAGTACTTC. This gives the protein CASSQDPSRRAGLTYEQYF. This chain joins TRBV3-1 (or the pseudogene TRBV3-2) and TRBJ2-7; D might be TRBD2 (6 bases). The germline V gene encodes CDR1 LGHDT and CDR2 YNNKEL (reference sequence). V dropped 0 bases and J dropped 2 bases, with 23 bases sitting between them. The CDR3 consists of 19 residues.

The chain couples TRBV27 to TRBJ1-2; D remains ambiguous. Trimming pared 3 bases from V and 10 bases from J, leaving 18 bases between. The CDR3 is 14 amino acids. Germline lookup yields CDR1 MNHEY and CDR2 SMNVEV (reference sequence). CDR3: CASSFGTKIIPYTF. The CDR3 bases are TGTGCCAGCAGTTTTGGTACAAAAATTATCCCCTACACCTTC.

The gene calls are TRBV5-4 and TRBJ1-6; 7 bases line up with TRBD1. After removal of 4 bases from V and 7 bases from J, the junction contained 5 bases not matched to a gene. The CDR3 consists of 14 residues. Germline loops: CDR1 SGHNT, CDR2 YYREEE (reference sequence). Written as DNA, the CDR3 is TGTGCCAGCAGCGGGGACAGATCAAATTCACCCCTCCACTTT. Translated: CASSGDRSNSPLHF.

V is TRBV7-9 and J is TRBJ1-3, with no clear D. With 6 bases removed from V and 0 bases from J, the gap between germline ends came to 12 bases. Germline lookup yields CDR1 SEHNR and CDR2 FQNEAQ (reference sequence). This CDR3 has 15 amino acids. The DNA of the CDR3 is TGTGCCAGCAGTTTATCTACTAGCTCTGGAAACACCATATATTTT. As protein: CASSLSTSSGNTIYF.

The chain is built from TRBV5-1 and TRBJ2-7; TRBD1 might be the D (6 bases). The CDR3 has 18 amino acids. V gave up 4 bases and J gave up 4 bases, with 27 bases separating them. Looked up from germline, CDR1 is SGHRS and CDR2 is YFSETQ. The CDR3 here is CASSKRKAGLRRGYEQYF. The DNA of the CDR3 is TGCGCCAGCAGCAAGCGCAAAGCCGGGCTCCGAAGGGGGTACGAGCAGTACTTC.

The rearrangement joins TRBV19 to TRBJ2-7; tentative D call: TRBD2 (5 bases). This CDR3 has 12 amino acids. Per the germline V gene, CDR1 is LNHDA and CDR2 is SQIVND (reference sequence). V gave up 7 bases and J gave up 4 bases, with 11 bases separating them. The CDR3 sequence is CASIGPGYEQYF. The CDR3 DNA reads TGTGCCAGTATCGGCCCGGGGTACGAGCAGTACTTC.

The CDR3 protein is CASSRDRGTEAFF. The CDR3 DNA reads as TGTGCCAGCAGCCGGGACAGGGGGACTGAAGCTTTCTTT. The chain has TRBV7-9 and TRBJ1-1; 11 bases agree with TRBD1. CDR1 SEHNR and CDR2 FQNEAQ come from the germline V gene (reference sequence). CDR3 length: 13 residues. Trimming at V came to 5 bases and at J to 5 bases, leaving 1 base not matched to a gene.

The chain has TRBV4-1 and TRBJ2-1, with 13 nucleotides matching TRBD2. CDR1 MGHRA and CDR2 YSYEKL come from the germline V gene. The CDR3 runs 20 residues. The V segment lost 0 bases and the J segment 0 bases; nucleotides outside the gene matches: 8. The CDR3 coding sequence is TGCGCCAGCAGCCAAGATATACTAGCGGGGGGGCCCCGCTCCTACAATGAGCAGTTCTTC. Encoded protein: CASSQDILAGGPRSYNEQFF.

This sequence joins TRBV9 and TRBJ2-7, with 8 bases matching TRBD1. J gave up 3 bases and V 5 bases, and 10 bases lay outside the gene matches. The CDR3 consists of 15 residues. The germline V gene encodes CDR1 SGDLS and CDR2 YYNGEE. DNA for the CDR3: TGTGCCAGCAGTTCGGGACAGGACTACCGCTACGAGCAGTACTTC. Translation: CASSSGQDYRYEQYF. Combining the CDR3 with reference TRBV9 and TRBJ2-7 gives the whole variable domain DSGVTQTPKHLITATGQRVTLRCSPRSGDLSVYWYQQSLDQGLQFLIQYYNGEERAKGNILERFSAQQFPDLHSELNLSSLELGDSALYFCASSSGQDYRYEQYFGPGTRLTVT.

The chain uses TRBV9 and TRBJ1-2; the D is unclear. The CDR3 has 12 amino acids. Germline V CDR1 and CDR2: SGDLS, YYNGEE. Trimming took off 3 bases at V and 3 bases at J, with 6 bases between the two ends. The CDR3 bases are TGTGCCAGCAGCGGCACAGACTATGGCTACACCTTC. Translating gives CASSGTDYGYTF.